This TCR beta chain came from a study of blood T cells in healthy people across ages. This clonotype has just a few counts. Germline loops: CDR1 SGDLS, CDR2 YYNGEE. This CDR3 is 15 amino acids long. V dropped 0 bases and J dropped 6 bases, with 16 bases sitting between them. Together with a sample-barcoded 5' primer, a J-beta primer mix was included in a second PCR lasting roughly 6 to 12 cycles. TCRdb re-called the 5' RACE reads with MiXCR, one entry per CDR3 protein. The table has about 1 million distinct CDR3 sequences, more than 40% seen once; the top ten hold about 20%. J is TRBJ2-7 and V is TRBV9; D is perhaps TRBD1 or TRBD2 (5 bases each). The material sequenced was blood. The clonotype was recovered from a woman aged 60-75 years in good health. CDR3 residues: CASSVGEPGTLEQYF. As DNA, the CDR3 is TGTGCCAGCAGCGTAGGGGAACCAGGGACCCTCGAGCAGTACTTC.